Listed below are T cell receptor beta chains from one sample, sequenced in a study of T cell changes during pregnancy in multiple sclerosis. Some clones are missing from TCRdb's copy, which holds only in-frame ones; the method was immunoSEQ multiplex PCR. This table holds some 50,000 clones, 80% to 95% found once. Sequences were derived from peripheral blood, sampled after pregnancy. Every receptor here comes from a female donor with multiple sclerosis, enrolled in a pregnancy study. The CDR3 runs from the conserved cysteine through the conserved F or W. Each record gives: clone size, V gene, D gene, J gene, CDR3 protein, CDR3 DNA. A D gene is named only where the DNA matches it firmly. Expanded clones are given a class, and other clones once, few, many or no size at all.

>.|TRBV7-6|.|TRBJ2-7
CASSSQTIANYGEQYF
TGTGCCAGCAGCTCCCAGACGATTGCTAACTACGGCGAGCAGTACTTC
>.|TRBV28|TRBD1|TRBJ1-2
CASRQGVVDYGYTF
TGTGCCAGCCGACAGGGAGTAGTCGACTATGGCTACACCTTC
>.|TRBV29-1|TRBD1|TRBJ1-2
CSAAQGDYTF
TGCAGCGCCGCACAGGGGGACTACACCTTC
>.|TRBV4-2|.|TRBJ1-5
CASSQDPEGQPQHF
TGTGCCAGCAGCCAAGACCCCGAGGGTCAGCCCCAGCATTTT
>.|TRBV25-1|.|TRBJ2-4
CASSEAGASIQYF
TGTGCCAGCAGTGAGGCAGGGGCAAGCATTCAGTACTTC
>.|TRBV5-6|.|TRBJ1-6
CASSFSAGLYNSPLHF
TGTGCCAGCAGCTTTTCGGCAGGCCTCTATAATTCACCCCTCCACTTT
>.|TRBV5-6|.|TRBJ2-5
CASSLWRDQETQYF
TGTGCCAGCAGCTTGTGGAGGGATCAAGAGACCCAGTACTTC
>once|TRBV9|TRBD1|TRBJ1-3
CASSAGTGGSNGNTIYF
TGTGCCAGCAGCGCCGGGACAGGGGGCTCTAATGGAAACACCATATATTTT
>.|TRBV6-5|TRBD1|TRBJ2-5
CASSYRGPQETQYF
TGTGCCAGCAGTTACAGGGGGCCCCAAGAGACCCAGTACTTC
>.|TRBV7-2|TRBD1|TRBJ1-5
CASKGQANQPQHF
TGTGCCAGCAAGGGACAGGCTAATCAGCCCCAGCATTTT
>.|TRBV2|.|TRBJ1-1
CAHDGAKSTEAFF
TGTGCCCACGACGGAGCCAAATCCACTGAAGCTTTCTTT
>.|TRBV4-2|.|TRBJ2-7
CASSQDPLHAAGNEQYF
TGTGCCAGCAGCCAAGATCCCCTACATGCGGCGGGAAACGAGCAGTACTTC
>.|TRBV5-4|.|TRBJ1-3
CASSWGTGAGNTIYF
TGTGCCAGCAGCTGGGGTACGGGGGCTGGAAACACCATATATTTT
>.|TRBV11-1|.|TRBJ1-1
CASSPRWRGQGNTEAFF
TGTGCCAGCAGCCCACGGTGGAGGGGCCAGGGGAACACTGAAGCTTTCTTT
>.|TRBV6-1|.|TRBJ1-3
CASSEVGGARQTIYF
TGTGCCAGCAGTGAAGTGGGGGGGGCTCGGCAGACCATATATTTT
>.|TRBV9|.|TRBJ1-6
CASSVEVGGGNSPLHF
TGTGCCAGCAGCGTAGAGGTTGGGGGGGGTAATTCACCCCTCCACTTT
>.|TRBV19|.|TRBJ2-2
CASSPFWGAGELFF
TGTGCCAGTAGTCCCTTTTGGGGGGCCGGGGAGCTGTTTTTT
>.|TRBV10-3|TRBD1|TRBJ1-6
CAISDQRTGSSYNSPLHF
TGTGCCATCAGTGATCAACGGACAGGCAGCTCCTATAATTCACCCCTCCACTTT
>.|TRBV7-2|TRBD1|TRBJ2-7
CASSLDYPGQRAYEQYF
TGTGCCAGCAGCTTAGATTATCCGGGACAGAGGGCCTACGAGCAGTACTTC
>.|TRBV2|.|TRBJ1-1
CASTRQHNTEAFF
TGTGCCAGCACCAGACAGCACAACACTGAAGCTTTCTTT
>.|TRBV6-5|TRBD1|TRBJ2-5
CASSYLGTGQEAQYF
TGTGCCAGCAGTTACCTGGGGACAGGCCAAGAGGCCCAGTACTTC
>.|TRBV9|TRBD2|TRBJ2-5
CASSRGGGGEQETQYF
TGTGCCAGCAGCCGGGGAGGCGGGGGGGAACAAGAGACCCAGTACTTC
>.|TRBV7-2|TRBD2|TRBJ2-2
CASSLGAGGLPGELFF
TGTGCCAGCAGCTTAGGAGCGGGGGGCCTACCCGGGGAGCTGTTTTTT
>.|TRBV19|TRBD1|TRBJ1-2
CASNSPQTGGGGYTF
TGTGCCAGTAATTCCCCCCAGACAGGGGGTGGTGGCTACACCTTC
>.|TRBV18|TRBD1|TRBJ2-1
CASSPPLDRGRDWRFNEQFF
TGTGCCAGCTCACCACCGCTGGACAGGGGGCGCGATTGGAGGTTCAATGAGCAGTTCTTC
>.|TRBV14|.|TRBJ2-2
CASSQDLTSILTGELFF
TGTGCCAGCAGCCAAGATCTCACTAGCATATTGACCGGGGAGCTGTTTTTT
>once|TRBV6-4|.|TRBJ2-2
CASKGGNTGELFF
TGTGCCAGCAAAGGGGGGAACACCGGGGAGCTGTTTTTT
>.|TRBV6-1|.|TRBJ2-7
CASSEVGSISYEQYF
TGTGCCAGCAGTGAAGTTGGTAGTATCTCCTACGAGCAGTACTTC
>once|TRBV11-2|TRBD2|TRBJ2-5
CASSLGPPAGTREETQYF
TGTGCCAGCAGCTTAGGTCCCCCGGCCGGGACTAGGGAAGAGACCCAGTACTTC
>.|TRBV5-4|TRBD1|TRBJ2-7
CASSLKDRNSYEQYF
TGTGCCAGCAGCTTAAAGGACAGGAACTCCTACGAGCAGTACTTC
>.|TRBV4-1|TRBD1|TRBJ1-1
CASSQPGQGNTEAFF
TGCGCCAGCAGCCAACCTGGACAGGGTAACACTGAAGCTTTCTTT
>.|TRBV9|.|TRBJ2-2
CASSVEASATGELFF
TGTGCCAGCAGCGTAGAGGCTAGCGCGACCGGGGAGCTGTTTTTT
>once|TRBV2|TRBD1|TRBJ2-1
CASKAGQGSFSSYNEQFF
TGTGCCAGCAAGGCGGGACAGGGGTCATTCAGCTCCTACAATGAGCAGTTCTTC
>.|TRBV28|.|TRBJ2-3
CASSLNGGLRTDTQYF
TGTGCCAGCAGCCTGAACGGGGGGCTTCGCACAGATACGCAGTATTTT
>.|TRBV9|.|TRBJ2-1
CASSLVSGSYNEQFF
TGTGCCAGCAGCCTTGTGAGCGGCTCCTACAATGAGCAGTTCTTC
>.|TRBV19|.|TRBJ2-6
CASITERGASGANVLTF
TGTGCCAGTATAACCGAAAGGGGCGCGTCTGGGGCCAACGTCCTGACTTTC
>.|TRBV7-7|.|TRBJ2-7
CASSLAAGVDYEQYF
TGTGCTAGCAGCTTAGCGGCAGGCGTGGACTACGAGCAGTACTTC
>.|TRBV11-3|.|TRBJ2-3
CASSLGRGSTDTQYF
TGTGCCAGCAGCTTAGGTCGGGGAAGCACAGATACGCAGTATTTT
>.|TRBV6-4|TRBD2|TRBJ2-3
CASSVGLAGVSTDTQYF
TGTGCCAGCAGTGTCGGACTAGCGGGGGTTAGCACAGATACGCAGTATTTT
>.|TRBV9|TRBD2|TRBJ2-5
CASSVGNSGGQQETQYF
TGTGCCAGCAGCGTAGGAAATAGCGGGGGGCAACAAGAGACCCAGTACTTC
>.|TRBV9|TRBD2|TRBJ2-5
CASSVGLGLDLETQYF
TGTGCCAGCAGCGTAGGTCTGGGACTAGATTTAGAGACCCAGTACTTC
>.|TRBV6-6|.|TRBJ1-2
CASSPTGIYGYTF
TGTGCCAGCAGTCCTACAGGGATCTATGGCTACACCTTC
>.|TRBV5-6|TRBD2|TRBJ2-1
CASSLGLAGDNEQFF
TGTGCCAGCAGCTTGGGACTAGCGGGGGACAATGAGCAGTTCTTC
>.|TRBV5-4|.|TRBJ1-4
CASSSAGGGEKLFF
TGTGCCAGCAGCTCGGCGGGCGGGGGCGAAAAACTGTTTTTT
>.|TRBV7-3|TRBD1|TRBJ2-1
CASGLGTGSHEQFF
TGTGCCAGCGGTCTCGGGACAGGGTCGCATGAGCAGTTCTTC
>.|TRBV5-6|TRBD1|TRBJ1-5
CASSFRTGRNQPQHF
TGTGCCAGCAGCTTCCGGACAGGGAGGAATCAGCCCCAGCATTTT
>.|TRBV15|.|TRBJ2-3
CATSRFRSSDYTDTQYF
TGTGCCACCAGCAGATTTCGTAGTAGCGACTACACAGATACGCAGTATTTT
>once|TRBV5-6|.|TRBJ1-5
CASSSRRGRSNQPQHF
TGTGCCAGCAGCTCTCGAAGAGGGCGAAGCAATCAGCCCCAGCATTTT
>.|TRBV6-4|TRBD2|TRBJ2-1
CASSDSTSGGASLQFF
TGTGCCAGCAGTGACTCTACTAGCGGGGGGGCCTCTCTTCAGTTCTTC
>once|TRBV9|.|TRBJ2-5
CASSALGATQYF
TGTGCCAGCAGCGCCTTGGGGGCCACCCAGTACTTC
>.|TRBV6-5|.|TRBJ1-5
CASSGGGQPQHF
TGTGCCAGCAGTGGCGGTGGACAGCCCCAGCATTTT
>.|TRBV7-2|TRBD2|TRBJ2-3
CASSSRTSGGEYF
TGTGCCAGCAGCTCAAGGACTAGCGGGGGGGAGTATTTT
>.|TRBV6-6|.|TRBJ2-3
CATRQFPLTDTQYF
TGTGCCACCCGACAGTTCCCGCTCACAGATACGCAGTATTTT
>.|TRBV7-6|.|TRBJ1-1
CASSLPGAHEAFF
TGTGCCAGCAGCCTTCCAGGGGCACATGAAGCTTTCTTT
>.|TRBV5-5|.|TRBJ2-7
CASSLGWAEQYF
TGTGCCAGCAGCTTGGGTTGGGCCGAGCAGTACTTC